This T cell receptor (beta chain) was captured by sequencing in a study of T cells in Graves' hyperthyroidism and ophthalmopathy. This CDR3 has 15 residues. V shed 4 bases and J 2 bases; nucleotides not matched to a gene: 5. Germline V lookup: CDR1 SGHDT, CDR2 YYEEEE. Amplification of TCR beta CDR3 regions used RNA as the template. With the HTBI primer set, the TCR CDR3 went through a first round of RT-PCR. TCRdb fed the multiplex PCR reads into MiXCR, producing one record per CDR3 protein. Of some 560,000 distinct CDR3 sequences in the sample, less than 15% were seen once. The table lists this clonotype with many counts.

The genes are TRBV5-6 and TRBJ2-3; 9 bases fit TRBD2. Sequences were obtained from blood. The clonotype was recovered from a middle-aged woman with Graves' hyperthyroidism. The CDR3 DNA reads as TGTGCCAGCAGCCTAGCGGGACAGTACACAGATACGCAGTATTTT. Protein: CASSLAGQYTDTQYF.